The sequence of this T cell receptor (beta chain) was determined in a study of cytomegalovirus exposure and HLA in healthy donors (dated by TCRdb to the late 2010s). About the full investigation: In an earlier analysis of roughly 500 of the donors, about 270 Gb of sequence data and 117 million unique TCR beta sequences from about 180 million T cells were reported. An early release covering around 630 HLA-typed donors comprised roughly 300 gigabases of sequencing data and 85 million to 100 million unique TCR sequences. Of the roughly 400 genotyped donors, approximately 83% fell in the genetic ancestry cluster associated with self-reported Caucasian donors. The study aimed to test whether cataloging public T cell receptors could reveal signatures of past pathogen exposure. The study profiled the T cell repertoires of around 700 subjects by immunosequencing and related them to cytomegalovirus serostatus. Besides the first cohort of 666 subjects, a separate validation cohort made up of some 110 different subjects was used. To predict cytomegalovirus infection status, the study brought together high-throughput TCR immunosequencing, statistical association of individual TCRs with disease status, and machine learning. To study patterns of TCR occurrence, a later analysis re-analyzed previously published TCR beta repertoires from around 660 donors and added high-resolution HLA genotyping. In the later analysis, no new phenotypic data were used to find candidate immune exposures; instead, reliance was placed on TCR beta sequences and their occurrence across donors. In an earlier analysis of roughly 580 of the donors, high-throughput TCR beta sequencing was used to judge whether each TCR beta V gene segment behaved as functional or pseudogenic. Donor age, sex, ethnicity and CMV serostatus were compiled alongside the repertoire data. A later genetic analysis used genome-wide SNP genotypes for about three fifths of the 666 donors, treating that subset as a discovery cohort. All discovery cohort repertoires had been generated on a single sequencing platform. Both class I and class II loci were covered by HLA typing, at four-digit resolution. Typing coverage differed by locus: A, B, C, DRB1 and DQB1 were typed in roughly 620-640 donors, DQA1 in 500 to 550, DPA1 in 606, and DPB1 in 472. Roughly five DR-DQ haplotypes were treated as single units for association and clustering because of strong linkage in the cohort. Among some 400 genotyped donors of the cohort, an average of around 220,000 unique TCR beta nucleotide sequences was sequenced per donor, of which 15% to 20% were non-productive. On the study overall, not on this receptor specifically: A later genetic analysis associated a missense DCLRE1C variant with V-gene and J-gene trimming of TCR beta chains, and an independent cohort replicated the association. HLA typing was unavailable for some donors at each locus, so association tests used only the typed subset. Some IMGT-functional V segments, including TRBV6-2 and TRBV6-3, could not be told apart with the 87-base-pair reads, so those segments were excluded. Most TCR sequences were seen in very few donors, while some public TCRs were found in many individuals. A total of 150 to 200 TCR beta chains were listed by the study as associated with cytomegalovirus. Linkage disequilibrium might explain the correlated functional status among segregating V segments, but an unknown experimental factor could not be ruled out. Assigning TCR associations to individual alleles was difficult when HLA alleles, especially DR and DQ, strongly co-occurred. In an earlier analysis of around 600 of the donors, most TCR beta V segments appeared in productive rearrangements about 87% or about 30% of the time, broadly matching IMGT annotations. In a later analysis, TCR association rates were found to vary across HLA loci, with the most associated TCRs seen for DRB1 alleles and the fewest for HLA-C alleles. Compared with equally common non-associated chains, HLA-associated TCR beta chains in a later analysis were more clonally expanded and had lower generation probabilities. A further reported finding was that TCR beta sequences accurately predicted the HLA-A and HLA-B alleles for most subjects in the first cohort. The authors suggested that the approach could potentially be extended to other disease states and immunological phenotypes. A later analysis reported that several top co-occurrence clusters appeared linked to parvovirus B19, influenza, CMV and Epstein-Barr virus. Only TCR beta chains were sequenced in this cohort, and the absence of alpha or paired-chain data limited detectable features. Most CMV-associated TCR beta chains appeared to be HLA-restricted in a later analysis, and the HLA associations seemed to be driven largely by CMV exposure. Compared with the 666-donor mean, donors in an Asian-associated ancestry cluster had fewer N-insertions in productive TCRs, according to a later genetic analysis. Immune exposure information for the cohort was limited to CMV serostatus. The classifier was reported to diagnose cytomegalovirus status with high specificity and sensitivity in both the original and validation cohorts. Roughly uniform sequencing depth across donors was assumed in presence/absence analyses, although this assumption may not hold. In vitro tests confirmed that a few of the cytomegalovirus-associated TCR beta chains recognize cytomegalovirus antigens. In a later analysis, about 17,000 TCR beta sequences were associated with specific HLA alleles at a false discovery rate of 0.05. The sequencing pipeline was judged likely to have produced a cluster of highly shared sequence variants as a technical artifact. The earlier analysis of some 560 of the donors excluded 15 to 20 rarely observed V segments, including chromosome 9 orphons, because counts were too low.

Including cysteine and phenylalanine, the CDR3 has 14 amino acids. Just CDR3 DNA is preserved here, 42 bases in frame from base 1. The germline V gene yields LGHNT for CDR1 and FRNRAP for CDR2. The V and J ends are trimmed by 6 bases and 8 bases, leaving 19 bases between them. Comments on this clone: No cognate antigen has been identified for it. No clone much larger than this one lies a single base away; base qualities are absent.

The cohort was made up of 650 to 700 healthy bone marrow donors. Cohort members were all nominally healthy when sampled, although unrecorded immune exposures were likely present. The donor tested CMV seronegative, placing the donor among the 300 to 400 seronegative members of the cohort. A peripheral blood sample was collected from each donor, and TCR beta sequencing was performed on peripheral blood mononuclear cells. Genomic DNA extraction from the blood cell samples was performed with the Qiagen DNeasy Blood Extraction Kit. Receptors were amplified or captured by the immunoSEQ multiplex PCR assay. A mixture of 60 forward primers for TCR Vbeta segments and 13 reverse primers for TCR Jbeta segments was used in the multiplex PCR. Amplification of the CDR3 region of rearranged TCR beta genes was performed with a multiplex PCR assay on genomic DNA. The amplified TCR beta libraries were sequenced on the Illumina HiSeq System as 87-base-pair reads. In the authors' own workflow: In a later analysis, some 80 million unique TCR beta chains were counted across the 500 to 850 repertoires, and roughly 10 million of these chains were shared by at least two donors. To remove PCR and sequencing errors, raw reads were error-corrected and collapsed into unique sequences using a nearest-neighbor algorithm that merged closely related sequences. To assign V, D and J gene segments, CDR3 sequences were aligned to IMGT reference sequences. Each retained sequence needed at least a six-nucleotide match to both a V gene segment and a J gene segment. Rearrangements were classified as productive when the CDR3 lacked stop codons and remained in frame with V and J, and all other rearrangements were classified as non-productive. Following IMGT convention, CDR3 was defined as the stretch from the second conserved V-encoded cysteine up to the conserved J-encoded phenylalanine. The earlier analysis of about 590 of the donors excluded sequences that lacked an unambiguous match to a single V gene segment. In an earlier analysis of a few hundred of the donors, a V segment was called functional when productive rearrangements were above 56.7%, and segregating when the standard deviation between donors exceeded 5%. A statistical classification framework was built for diagnosing cytomegalovirus status from the catalog of TCR beta chain sequences. V and J gene assignment, in a later analysis, came from comparing TCR nucleotide sequences with IMGT/GENE-DB human TR gene sequences. Using the TCRdist pipeline, a later analysis assigned CDR3 sequences along with most-parsimonious VDJ recombination scenarios. In a later analysis, each TCR beta chain was defined by its CDR3 amino acid sequence together with its V-gene family, and reads lacking a unique V-gene family were excluded. In a later analysis, 500 to 650 highly shared, low-generation-probability nucleotide sequences were removed to address suspected cross-contamination and a sequencing artifact. For each public chain, a later analysis derived a clonal expansion index from normalized ranks of inferred template counts within each repertoire. In a later analysis, generation probabilities were computed using a VDJ recombination model fitted to out-of-frame rearrangements, and the results were checked against IGoR. A later analysis scored TCR-TCR, TCR-HLA and TCR-CMV co-occurrence with hypergeometric tests, applying a repertoire-size bias correction to TCR pairs. False discovery rates were estimated in a later analysis by permuting HLA or CMV assignments 20 times. A later analysis grouped co-occurring TCRs with DBSCAN, adding TCRdist sequence similarity when clustering within HLA-allele-positive subsets. For co-occurrence clustering, repertoires with fewer than 30,000 or more than 120,000 public chains were excluded, along with roughly five repertoires with anomalous nucleotide sharing. Sourced from immuneACCESS, this table was stored by TCRdb with only in-frame sequences that have V and J called. A share of the clones is absent; for the studies checked, an unresolved V gene accounts for under half, and the remainder has no known explanation. V and J calls plus clone size are reproduced from that table; the DNA served to infer D and trimming. This sample has about 97,000 clones in its table, and about 81% of those were observed once. The ten largest make up 10% of the sample.

The TCR sequence derives from a man aged 45-60 years in good health and CMV-seronegative. The rearrangement joined TRBV12-5 to TRBJ1-2; the D gene is possibly TRBD1, with 5 bases matching. Sequencing was done on a sample of PBMCs. The nucleotide sequence reads as follows: TGTGCTAGTGGCAGGGACTGGGGTGCGGAGGGCTACACCTTC. Translated, it reads CASGRDWGAEGYTF.